A selection of T cell receptor beta chains follows, all from one sample in a study of T-cell reconstitution after alpha-beta-depleted transplantation in children. TCRdb fed the PCR reads into MiXCR, producing one record per CDR3 protein. The table records just under 550,000 distinct CDR3 sequences, about a sixth of them present only once. The source material was PBMCs from the stem cell graft donor, sampled from the stem cell graft. These receptors originate from a human donor who donated a stem cell graft to a child with acute lymphoblastic leukemia. Both conserved end residues are trimmed from each CDR3.

TRBV7-7,TRBJ1-1,ASSFLITENTEAF
TRBV7-6,TRBJ2-5,ASSPFNQETQY
TRBV12-3/TRBV12-4,TRBJ2-7,ASSLGDRGDEQY
TRBV6-5,TRBJ1-6,ASSYNTGIGSYNSPLH
TRBV20-1,TRBJ2-7,SARGVGLDEQY
TRBV27,TRBJ2-1,ASSSLGVGGRNVLGEQF
TRBV29-1,TRBJ2-1,SVVGTSGDNEQF
TRBV20-1,TRBJ2-1,SGGRRYNEQF
TRBV14,TRBJ2-3,ASSQGAVPLTDTQY
TRBV20-1,TRBJ2-1,SAEPGQGLHEQF
TRBV12-3/TRBV12-4,TRBJ2-1,ASRGTGGGYNEQF
TRBV2,TRBJ1-2,ASSAQGLYGYT
TRBV12-3/TRBV12-4,TRBJ2-7,ASSPGARFYEQY
TRBV7-9,TRBJ2-7,ASSLAHAGTLSYEQY
TRBV27,TRBJ2-7,ASSLLGAGYIHEQY
TRBV12-3/TRBV12-4,TRBJ2-7,ASSSLLGSGSYEQY
TRBV5-4,TRBJ1-5,ASSLAGPLPGQGGKPQH
TRBV15,TRBJ2-1,ATSRGSGTSGHEQF
TRBV5-1,TRBJ2-1,ASSVSTSNNEQF
TRBV5-1,TRBJ2-3,ASSSRTGSTDTQY
TRBV20-1,TRBJ2-7,SALQPASSYEQY
TRBV20-1,TRBJ2-1,SARARLGLAGEGEQF
TRBV9,TRBJ2-1,ASSVGHLYNEQF
TRBV3-1,TRBJ2-6,ASSRWAKSGANVLT
TRBV10-3,TRBJ2-1,AHRAGDYNEQF
TRBV15,TRBJ2-7,ATSSYLIVDGYEQY
TRBV12-3/TRBV12-4,TRBJ1-1,ASGRERTGATEAF
TRBV29-1,TRBJ2-1,SVTGTATSYNEQF
TRBV15,TRBJ2-1,ATSGRTSGAGEQF
TRBV29-1,TRBJ2-7,SVGYVGTSGSLYEQY
TRBV10-2,TRBJ2-5,ASSEMAGLQETQY
TRBV15,TRBJ2-1,ATSGGLAGVFEQF
TRBV27,TRBJ2-5,ASSPTAGTYQWTQY
TRBV12-3/TRBV12-4,TRBJ2-7,ASSWTGDYEQY
TRBV5-1,TRBJ1-2,ASSLVPGWTDYGYT
TRBV5-1,TRBJ2-7,ASSLGTVLREQY
TRBV20-1,TRBJ1-4,SARVPRDRLGDEKLF
TRBV14,TRBJ2-5,ASSPQGPQETQY
TRBV19,TRBJ2-2,ASSIPASPHTGELF
TRBV27,TRBJ2-7,ASSLDAGLVYEQY
TRBV12-3/TRBV12-4,TRBJ1-4,ASRSYSGREKLF
TRBV5-1,TRBJ1-1,ASSRFSGEEYTEAF
TRBV9,TRBJ1-6,ASSLTATRSNSPLH
TRBV12-3/TRBV12-4,TRBJ2-7,ASSFQAATTYEQY
TRBV3-1,TRBJ2-7,ASSPWDSSYEQY
TRBV18,TRBJ2-1,ASSPPVAGWGDEQF
TRBV21-1,TRBJ2-7,ASSKDTRQSYEQY
TRBV11-2,TRBJ1-1,ASSLFPGNTEAF
TRBV4-1,TRBJ1-2,ASSHSTGVEGYT
TRBV30,TRBJ1-5,AWTEQNPSNQPQH
TRBV7-9,TRBJ2-7,ASRRRDSPLRAY
TRBV7-9,TRBJ2-2,ASSEVQRTGELF
TRBV6-1,TRBJ2-3,ASSDPGGGTSTDTQY
TRBV7-9,TRBJ2-3,ASRRGADTQY
TRBV18,TRBJ1-4,ASSPRGRAKEKLF
TRBV25-1,TRBJ2-7,ASSAPNYYEQY
TRBV21-1,TRBJ2-7,ASSKMKGGGKNYYYEQY
TRBV12-3/TRBV12-4,TRBJ1-5,ASRATRGANQPQH
TRBV7-2,TRBJ2-1,ASSGYGNEQF